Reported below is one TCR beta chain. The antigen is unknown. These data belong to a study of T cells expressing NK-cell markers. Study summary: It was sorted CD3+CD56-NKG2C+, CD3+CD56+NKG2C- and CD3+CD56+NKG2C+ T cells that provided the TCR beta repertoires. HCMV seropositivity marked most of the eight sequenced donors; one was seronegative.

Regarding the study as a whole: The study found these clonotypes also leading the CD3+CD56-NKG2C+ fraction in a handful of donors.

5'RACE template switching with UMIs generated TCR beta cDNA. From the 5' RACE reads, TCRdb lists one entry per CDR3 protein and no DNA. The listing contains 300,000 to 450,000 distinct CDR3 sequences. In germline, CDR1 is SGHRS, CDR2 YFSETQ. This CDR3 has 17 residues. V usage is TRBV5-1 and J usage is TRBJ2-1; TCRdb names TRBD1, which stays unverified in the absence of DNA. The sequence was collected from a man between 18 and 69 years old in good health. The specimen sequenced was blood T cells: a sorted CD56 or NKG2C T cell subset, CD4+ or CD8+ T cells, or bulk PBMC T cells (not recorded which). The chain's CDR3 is CASSLGIRTGAYNEQFF.